Listed below are T cell receptor beta chains from one sample, sequenced in a study of human T cells and chemical hapten exposure. TCRdb re-called the RACE reads with MiXCR, one entry per CDR3 protein. The table has a few hundred thousand distinct CDR3 sequences, about 6% seen once. Specimen: whole blood, collected in connection with sensitization to the hapten diphenylcyclopropenone (DPC). These receptors were taken from a woman younger than 30 with alopecia areata. Some clones in this sample may be carry-over from other donors' samples. Each CDR3 is given with its conserved first and last residue. The order of the fields is clone size, J gene, D gene, V gene, CDR3 DNA, CDR3 protein. D genes are given only for firm matches. Only some rows state a clone size, as once, few, many or a class for expanded clones.

clone size: few
J gene: TRBJ2-3
D gene: -
V gene: TRBV5-1
CDR3 DNA: TGCGCCAGCTCAACTGGACAGAGAGGCACAGATACGCAGTATTTT
CDR3 protein: CASSTGQRGTDTQYF

clone size: few
J gene: TRBJ2-5
D gene: -
V gene: TRBV5-1
CDR3 DNA: TGCGCCAGCAGCTTAAGGCCACGACAAGAGACCCAGTACTTC
CDR3 protein: CASSLRPRQETQYF

clone size: few
J gene: TRBJ1-1
D gene: -
V gene: TRBV6-5
CDR3 DNA: TGTGCCAGCAGCATGGGTGTATACACTGAAGCTTTCTTT
CDR3 protein: CASSMGVYTEAFF

clone size: -
J gene: TRBJ1-5
D gene: -
V gene: TRBV7-7
CDR3 DNA: TGTGCTAGCAGCTTTGTTAGGAGGGGCAATCAGCCCCAGCATTTT
CDR3 protein: CASSFVRRGNQPQHF

clone size: few
J gene: TRBJ2-5
D gene: -
V gene: TRBV7-2
CDR3 DNA: TGTGCCAGCAGCGGGAAAAAAAGCCCAGAGACCCAGTACTTC
CDR3 protein: CASSGKKSPETQYF

clone size: -
J gene: TRBJ1-1
D gene: -
V gene: TRBV29-1
CDR3 DNA: TGCAGCGTCCGGCCGACCTTGAACACTGAAGCTTTCTTT
CDR3 protein: CSVRPTLNTEAFF

clone size: many
J gene: TRBJ1-2
D gene: -
V gene: TRBV4-3
CDR3 DNA: TGCGCCAGCAGACGGTCAGGGAGTCCAAGCTATGGCTACACCTTC
CDR3 protein: CASRRSGSPSYGYTF

clone size: -
J gene: TRBJ2-7
D gene: -
V gene: TRBV5-1
CDR3 DNA: TGCGCCAGCAGCTTGCCCAGTTACGAGCAGTACTTC
CDR3 protein: CASSLPSYEQYF

clone size: many
J gene: TRBJ1-1
D gene: -
V gene: TRBV6-5
CDR3 DNA: TGTGCCAGCAGCCAGTCGGGTTTACGTGGGACTGAAGCTTTCTTT
CDR3 protein: CASSQSGLRGTEAFF

clone size: -
J gene: TRBJ2-3
D gene: -
V gene: TRBV24-1
CDR3 DNA: TGTGCCACCGGCACATCCGACAGCACAGATACGCAGTATTTT
CDR3 protein: CATGTSDSTDTQYF

clone size: many
J gene: TRBJ1-1
D gene: -
V gene: TRBV4-1
CDR3 DNA: TGCGCCAGCAGCCAAAGGATTAGCGCCCGGAACACTGAAGCTTTCTTT
CDR3 protein: CASSQRISARNTEAFF

clone size: few
J gene: TRBJ1-1
D gene: TRBD1
V gene: TRBV27
CDR3 DNA: TGTGCCAGCAGCGGGACAGTCTACACTGAAGCTTTCTTT
CDR3 protein: CASSGTVYTEAFF

clone size: many
J gene: TRBJ1-4
D gene: -
V gene: TRBV28
CDR3 DNA: TGTGCCAGCAGTCCTTTCCGGCGGGGTGCCGTGGGAAAACTGTTTTTT
CDR3 protein: CASSPFRRGAVGKLFF

clone size: few
J gene: TRBJ1-6
D gene: TRBD1
V gene: TRBV5-1
CDR3 DNA: TGCGCCAGCAGCTCGGAGGGACCAACAGGGGGCTCCTATAATTCACCCCTCCACTTT
CDR3 protein: CASSSEGPTGGSYNSPLHF

clone size: few
J gene: TRBJ2-1
D gene: -
V gene: TRBV21-1
CDR3 DNA: TGTGCCAGCAGCAATACGTATACGGGACAGGGGGTGAGGGCCGCGCTTAGCTCCTACAATGAGCAGTTCTTC
CDR3 protein: CASSNTYTGQGVRAALSSYNEQFF

clone size: -
J gene: TRBJ1-2
D gene: -
V gene: TRBV7-2
CDR3 DNA: TGTGCCAGCAGCTTAGACCACGGTCCCTATGGCTACACCTTC
CDR3 protein: CASSLDHGPYGYTF

clone size: many
J gene: TRBJ1-2
D gene: TRBD1
V gene: TRBV28
CDR3 DNA: TGTGCCAGCAGTCCTCACGGACAGGGGGACTATGGCTACACCTTC
CDR3 protein: CASSPHGQGDYGYTF

clone size: -
J gene: TRBJ1-1
D gene: -
V gene: TRBV20-1
CDR3 DNA: TGCAGTGCTAGTCGAGGTTCGAACACTGAAGCTTTCTTT
CDR3 protein: CSASRGSNTEAFF

clone size: -
J gene: TRBJ1-4
D gene: -
V gene: TRBV12-3/TRBV12-4
CDR3 DNA: TGTGCCAGCAGTTTTAGGCAGCTTAATGAAAAACTGTTTTTT
CDR3 protein: CASSFRQLNEKLFF

clone size: few
J gene: TRBJ2-7
D gene: -
V gene: TRBV23-1
CDR3 DNA: TGCGCCAGCAGCCTCAATACACCATGGGGCTACGAGCAGTACTTC
CDR3 protein: CASSLNTPWGYEQYF

clone size: many
J gene: TRBJ2-1
D gene: -
V gene: TRBV4-1
CDR3 DNA: TGCGCCAGCAGCCTGCTCCCCTACAATGAGCAGTTCTTC
CDR3 protein: CASSLLPYNEQFF

clone size: many
J gene: TRBJ1-1
D gene: -
V gene: TRBV4-2
CDR3 DNA: TGTGCCAGCAGCCCCCTACGGAACACTGAAGCTTTCTTT
CDR3 protein: CASSPLRNTEAFF

clone size: few
J gene: TRBJ2-2
D gene: -
V gene: TRBV6-5
CDR3 DNA: TGTGCCAGCAGTTACCAGCGGAGCACCACCGGGGAGCTGTTTTTT
CDR3 protein: CASSYQRSTTGELFF

clone size: many
J gene: TRBJ1-6
D gene: -
V gene: TRBV21-1
CDR3 DNA: TGTGCCAGCAGCAAAGACTCATCGGCAGGGGGACTAAATTCACCCCTCCACTTT
CDR3 protein: CASSKDSSAGGLNSPLHF

clone size: many
J gene: TRBJ1-1
D gene: -
V gene: TRBV6-5
CDR3 DNA: TGTGCCAGCAGTTACTCAGCCGGGACGGGAGGTGAAGCTTTCTTT
CDR3 protein: CASSYSAGTGGEAFF

clone size: once
J gene: TRBJ2-2
D gene: -
V gene: TRBV7-2
CDR3 DNA: TGTGCCAGCAGCTTAGCGGCAGCGCGCACCGGGGAGCTGTTTTTT
CDR3 protein: CASSLAAARTGELFF

clone size: -
J gene: TRBJ1-2
D gene: TRBD1
V gene: TRBV10-3
CDR3 DNA: TGTGCCATAGGGGACAGCTCGTCCTATGGCTACACCTTC
CDR3 protein: CAIGDSSSYGYTF

clone size: few
J gene: TRBJ1-1
D gene: -
V gene: TRBV5-6
CDR3 DNA: TGTGCCAGCAGCCGAGGAGGGACATCCAGCTGGTTGAACACTGAAGCTTTCTTT
CDR3 protein: CASSRGGTSSWLNTEAFF

clone size: many
J gene: TRBJ1-5
D gene: -
V gene: TRBV25-1
CDR3 DNA: TGTGCCAGTTCTCAGGGTAGGCAGCCCCAGCATTTT
CDR3 protein: CASSQGRQPQHF

clone size: -
J gene: TRBJ2-6
D gene: -
V gene: TRBV10-3
CDR3 DNA: TGTGCCATCAGTGACTCTGGGGCCAACGTCCTGACTTTC
CDR3 protein: CAISDSGANVLTF

clone size: few
J gene: TRBJ2-5
D gene: TRBD2
V gene: TRBV13
CDR3 DNA: TGTGCCAGCAGCTCCACCCGTACGCGGGGGAAACTACAAGAGACCCAGTACTTC
CDR3 protein: CASSSTRTRGKLQETQYF

clone size: few
J gene: TRBJ2-6
D gene: -
V gene: TRBV4-2
CDR3 DNA: TGTGCCAGCAGCCAAGATTATCAGAACTCTGGGGCCAACGTCCTGACTTTC
CDR3 protein: CASSQDYQNSGANVLTF

clone size: few
J gene: TRBJ2-3
D gene: TRBD1
V gene: TRBV5-1
CDR3 DNA: TGCGCCAGCAGCTCGACAGGGATCAGCACAGATACGCAGTATTTT
CDR3 protein: CASSSTGISTDTQYF

clone size: many
J gene: TRBJ1-1
D gene: -
V gene: TRBV28
CDR3 DNA: TGTGCCAGCAGTTCCCCTGGAGGAGGGGGTGGTACTGAAGCTTTCTTT
CDR3 protein: CASSSPGGGGGTEAFF

clone size: few
J gene: TRBJ2-5
D gene: -
V gene: TRBV18
CDR3 DNA: TGTGCCAGCTCACCGATAGGCAGGCAAGAGACCCAGTACTTC
CDR3 protein: CASSPIGRQETQYF

clone size: -
J gene: TRBJ2-7
D gene: -
V gene: TRBV20-1
CDR3 DNA: TGCAGTGCCTTAACAGGCTACGAGCAGTACTTC
CDR3 protein: CSALTGYEQYF

clone size: -
J gene: TRBJ1-6
D gene: TRBD1
V gene: TRBV6-2/TRBV6-3
CDR3 DNA: TGTGCCAGCAGGAGGACAGGCAATAATTCACCCCTCCACTTT
CDR3 protein: CASRRTGNNSPLHF

clone size: many
J gene: TRBJ1-2
D gene: -
V gene: TRBV3-1
CDR3 DNA: TGTGCCAGCAGGATAGATGGCTACACCTTC
CDR3 protein: CASRIDGYTF

clone size: -
J gene: TRBJ2-6
D gene: TRBD2
V gene: TRBV7-2
CDR3 DNA: TGTGCCAGCAGACGGGGGGCTGGGGCCAACGTCCTGACTTTC
CDR3 protein: CASRRGAGANVLTF

clone size: few
J gene: TRBJ2-5
D gene: -
V gene: TRBV11-2
CDR3 DNA: TGTGCCAGCAGCTTTGGTCCGGGGAAAGAGACCCAGTACTTC
CDR3 protein: CASSFGPGKETQYF

clone size: many
J gene: TRBJ2-3
D gene: -
V gene: TRBV12-3/TRBV12-4
CDR3 DNA: TGTGCCAGCAGGAGGGGGGCCGCAGATACGCAGTATTTT
CDR3 protein: CASRRGAADTQYF

clone size: -
J gene: TRBJ1-5
D gene: -
V gene: TRBV6-2/TRBV6-3
CDR3 DNA: TGTGCCAGCAGTTACTCGATTATGAGAGCCACGGGTCGGTACGGCAATCAGCCCCAGCATTTT
CDR3 protein: CASSYSIMRATGRYGNQPQHF

clone size: -
J gene: TRBJ2-5
D gene: TRBD1
V gene: TRBV6-5
CDR3 DNA: TGTGCCAGCAGCTCCAATGACAGGGGCGACTTTCTTGAGACCCAGTACTTC
CDR3 protein: CASSSNDRGDFLETQYF

clone size: many
J gene: TRBJ2-1
D gene: -
V gene: TRBV10-3
CDR3 DNA: TGTGCCATCAGTGAGTCTGGGGTGAACCGGGGGCAGTTCTTC
CDR3 protein: CAISESGVNRGQFF

clone size: -
J gene: TRBJ2-7
D gene: -
V gene: TRBV7-9
CDR3 DNA: TGTGCCAGCAGCTTAGTACAGGGTGAGCAGTACTTC
CDR3 protein: CASSLVQGEQYF

clone size: -
J gene: TRBJ1-4
D gene: -
V gene: TRBV7-2
CDR3 DNA: TGTGCCAGCTCCGGGGTGACGTATGAAAAACTGTTTTTT
CDR3 protein: CASSGVTYEKLFF

clone size: few
J gene: TRBJ1-5
D gene: -
V gene: TRBV5-1
CDR3 DNA: TGCGCCAGCAGCTTGGGTCAGAGCTATAGCAATCAGCCCCAGCATTTT
CDR3 protein: CASSLGQSYSNQPQHF

clone size: -
J gene: TRBJ2-1
D gene: -
V gene: TRBV12-5
CDR3 DNA: TGTGCTAGTGCCTACTACAATGAGCAGTTCTTC
CDR3 protein: CASAYYNEQFF

clone size: few
J gene: TRBJ2-3
D gene: -
V gene: TRBV20-1
CDR3 DNA: TGCAGTGCTAGAGATCGGGGGCGTATTAGCACAGATACGCAGTATTTT
CDR3 protein: CSARDRGRISTDTQYF

clone size: few
J gene: TRBJ2-2
D gene: -
V gene: TRBV5-1
CDR3 DNA: TGCGCCAGCAGCATGGGACTGTTGAACACCGGGGAGCTGTTTTTT
CDR3 protein: CASSMGLLNTGELFF

clone size: few
J gene: TRBJ1-6
D gene: TRBD1
V gene: TRBV10-3
CDR3 DNA: TGTGCCATTGGGACAGGGGGCAATTCACCCCTCCACTTT
CDR3 protein: CAIGTGGNSPLHF

clone size: few
J gene: TRBJ2-3
D gene: -
V gene: TRBV2
CDR3 DNA: TGTGCCAGCCGGGCTTCGGCCACCGGTACGCAGTATTTT
CDR3 protein: CASRASATGTQYF

clone size: many
J gene: TRBJ1-1
D gene: -
V gene: TRBV5-1
CDR3 DNA: TGCGCCAGCTTTCCCGGTGGGAACGGGGTTAATGAAGCTTTCTTT
CDR3 protein: CASFPGGNGVNEAFF

clone size: -
J gene: TRBJ2-3
D gene: TRBD2
V gene: TRBV20-1
CDR3 DNA: TGCAGTGCCCGACGCGTCGGGACTAGCGCAGATACGCAGTATTTT
CDR3 protein: CSARRVGTSADTQYF

clone size: -
J gene: TRBJ1-2
D gene: TRBD1
V gene: TRBV20-1
CDR3 DNA: TGCAGTGCTAGAGATATGACAGGGGATGGCTACACCTTC
CDR3 protein: CSARDMTGDGYTF

clone size: many
J gene: TRBJ2-3
D gene: -
V gene: TRBV7-9
CDR3 DNA: TGTGCCAGCAGCTTAGGATCGGGGGCGCGGAGGACAGATACGCAGTATTTT
CDR3 protein: CASSLGSGARRTDTQYF

clone size: many
J gene: TRBJ2-5
D gene: TRBD2
V gene: TRBV7-2
CDR3 DNA: TGTGCCAGCAGCTTAAGCGGGGGGCCGCAAGAGACCCAGTACTTC
CDR3 protein: CASSLSGGPQETQYF